Sequencing of this T cell receptor (beta chain) was carried out in a study of somatic mutations in cytotoxic T cells in rheumatoid arthritis. Study-level points and caveats: Unidentified antigens were the targets of the expanded CD8+ clones. About an eighth of the 65 patients had a largest CD8+ clone above 20% of CD8+ cells.

The CDR3 runs 14 residues. V lost 5 bases to trimming and J lost 3 bases; unmatched junction nucleotides: 4. Germline-derived CDR1 and CDR2 are SGHVS and FQNEAQ. Points on this clone: The antigen remains unidentified.

Only in-frame clones appear in the TCRdb table, and some are missing; sequencing was by immunoSEQ multiplex PCR. The sample comprises 3,000 to 4,500 clones, about 84% of which are singletons, and roughly two thirds rests with the top ten. Sequencing was done on a sample of CD8+ T cells sorted from blood. The V and J genes are TRBV7-8 and TRBJ1-1, with 9 bases identical to TRBD1. This TCR was recovered from a man aged 40-49 years with rheumatoid arthritis. CDR3: CASSLTGGHTEAFF. The CDR3 coding sequence is TGTGCCAGCAGCCTGACAGGGGGGCACACTGAAGCTTTCTTT.